This record concerns one T cell receptor beta chain sequence. As originally analysed: Amplifying reference gene primers gave estimates of nucleated cell counts. Here immunoSEQ multiplex PCR was the method, and the copy in TCRdb shows in-frame clones only, minus some. V and J calls and clone size are copied from that table; D and trimming were computed from the DNA. The sample holds 190,000 or so clones; approximately 94% are singletons and the top ten take roughly 0.76%. The Seattle site enrolled patients during active infection and followed them longitudinally. This specimen belongs to a study of blood T cell repertoires in COVID-19. The CDR3 is made up of 14 amino acids. With 3 bases removed from V and 6 bases from J, the gap between germline ends came to 12 bases. Germline assignment: CDR1 ENHRY and CDR2 SYGVKD.

The rearrangement links TRBV10-3 to TRBJ2-4, with a tentative D call TRBD1 (6 bases). The receptor comes from a man aged 30 to 39 with COVID-19, enrolled during active disease. The sequencing sample was made of peripheral blood. CDR3 nucleotide sequence: TGTGCCATCAGTGATGGGGGCGGACTAAACATTCAGTACTTC. Translating gives CAISDGGGLNIQYF.